Listed below are T cell receptor beta chains from one sample, sequenced in a study of vaccination effects on CD4 cells after COVID-19. Assay: immunoSEQ multiplex PCR; the TCRdb copy retains only in-frame clones and omits some. The sample holds about 46,000 clones, about four fifths seen once. Antigens for these TCRs are unknown. This material consisted of CD4+ T cells from PBMCs cultured with HCoV-OC43 spike peptides, taken after COVID-19 vaccination. These receptor sequences come from a human donor who received a COVID-19 vaccine. CDR3s include the opening cysteine and the closing phenylalanine or tryptophan. The D gene is left open where the match is weak.

V	D	J	DNA	CDR3
TRBV5-8	NA	TRBJ2-3	TGTGCCTCCGCGACTACCTCCACAGATACGCAGTATTTT	CASATTSTDTQYF
TRBV6-5	NA	TRBJ1-5	TGTGCCAGCAGTTCTCCCGGCCTTCAGCCCCAGCATTTT	CASSSPGLQPQHF
TRBV19	TRBD2	TRBJ2-3	TGTGCCACTACTAGCGGGAGTATCGTAGATACGCAGTATTTT	CATTSGSIVDTQYF
TRBV7-9	NA	TRBJ1-3	TGTGCCAGCAGCTTAGGAGAGGGGAGCGGAAACACCATATATTTT	CASSLGEGSGNTIYF
TRBV2	NA	TRBJ2-3	TGTGCCAGCAGGCCCCATGGGCTCGATACGCAGTATTTT	CASRPHGLDTQYF
TRBV6-5	NA	TRBJ1-4	TGTGCCAGCGGCAGACAGGCCTCTAATGAAAAACTGTTTTTT	CASGRQASNEKLFF
TRBV5-1	NA	TRBJ2-7	TGCGCCAGCAGCCGTTCGGGGGACGAGCAGTACTTC	CASSRSGDEQYF
TRBV6-6	TRBD2	TRBJ2-2	TGTGCCAGCAATAACGGGAGGACCGGGGAGCTGTTTTTT	CASNNGRTGELFF
TRBV5-1	NA	TRBJ2-1	TGCGCCAGCAGACCCCGCGGCAGGGAGCAGTTCTTC	CASRPRGREQFF
TRBV27	NA	TRBJ1-6	TGTGCCAGCAGTTCGAGGGGAGGGAATTCACCCCTCCACTTT	CASSSRGGNSPLHF
TRBV11-2	NA	TRBJ1-2	TGTGCCAGCAGCTTAGGTGAGGCGTCCCAGATAGGTCGTCGGGGCTACACCTTC	CASSLGEASQIGRRGYTF
TRBV13	TRBD1	TRBJ1-2	TGTGCCAGCAGCGGATGGGGACAGGGGGTCGGCTACACCTTC	CASSGWGQGVGYTF
TRBV11-2	TRBD2	TRBJ2-7	TGTGCCAGCAGCTTGCTCCCGACTAGTCTGGGGGGGTACGAGCAGTACTTC	CASSLLPTSLGGYEQYF
TRBV15	NA	TRBJ1-1	TGTGCCACCAGCAGAGTCCCCGGGGTGAACACTGAAGCTTTCTTT	CATSRVPGVNTEAFF
TRBV19	TRBD1	TRBJ2-2	TGTGCCAGTAAGCAGGGGGCAACACCTCTGAACACCGGGGAGCTGTTTTTT	CASKQGATPLNTGELFF
TRBV30	TRBD1	TRBJ1-5	TGTGCCTATCAGGGGGCGAATAGCAATCAGCCCCAGCATTTT	CAYQGANSNQPQHF